The next 15 T cell receptor beta chains were all read from a single sample in a study of T-cell memory formation after mild COVID-19. TCRdb passed the 5' RACE reads through MiXCR, listing each CDR3 protein once. The repertoire has approximately 500,000 distinct CDR3 sequences, roughly 25% of them found once; the top ten carry around 12%. The specimen sequenced was PBMCs or a T cell subset sorted from them (not recorded which). The receptors here all came from an adult woman who had mild COVID-19 (a few samples of this study predate the infection). Cell type and time point are not known.

The table lists this clonotype with a few counts. The chain joins TRBV29-1 to TRBJ1-1, with 8 bases matching TRBD1. The germline V gene has CDR1 SQVTM and CDR2 ANQGSEA. The J segment lost 2 bases and the V segment lost 3 bases, leaving 2 bases of the junction unmatched. The CDR3 extends over 13 amino acids. CDR3 in amino acids: CSVETGVNTEAFF. As DNA, the CDR3 is TGCAGCGTTGAGACAGGGGTTAACACTGAAGCTTTCTTT.

This clonotype was observed a few times. The chain is built from TRBV11-3 and TRBJ1-2, with TRBD1 identical over 9 bases. V lost 5 bases and J lost 8; bases outside the gene matches: 6. CDR3 length: 13 residues. In germline, CDR1 is SGHNT, CDR2 YENEEA. The CDR3 DNA is TGTGCCAGCAGCGTACAGGGGGCGGTCGGCTACACCTTC. Translated: CASSVQGAVGYTF.

The rearrangement links TRBV7-8 to TRBJ2-1; 12 bases are shared with TRBD2. The V and J ends lost 0 bases and 7 bases, in that order; junction bases with no gene match: 4. This CDR3 spans 16 amino acids. Germline CDR1 reads SGHVS; CDR2 reads FQNEAQ. CDR3 residues: CASSLALGLAGNEQFF. DNA of the CDR3: TGTGCCAGCAGCTTAGCGTTAGGACTAGCGGGAAATGAGCAGTTCTTC. The full variable domain, in which reference TRBV7-8 and TRBJ2-1 provide the parts outside the CDR3, is GAGVSQSPRYKVAKRGQDVALRCDPISGHVSLFWYQQALGQGPEFLTYFQNEAQLDKSGLPSDRFFAERPEGSVSTLKIQRTQQEDSAVYLCASSLALGLAGNEQFFGPGTRLTVL.

This clonotype was observed once. The CDR3 loop reads CASSPLPPGTGEGYGYTF. CDR3 DNA: TGTGCCAGCTCACCACTTCCACCCGGAACAGGGGAAGGGTATGGCTACACCTTC. The chain carries TRBV18 and TRBJ1-2; the match to TRBD1 covers 7 bases. Germline lookup yields CDR1 KGHSH and CDR2 LQKENI. The CDR3 contains 18 residues. With 1 base clipped from V and 5 bases from J, the junction kept 16 bases outside the gene matches.

This clonotype has only a few counts. The CDR3 here is CSVRDRGTNTEAFF. The CDR3 bases are TGCAGCGTTCGGGACAGGGGCACGAACACTGAAGCTTTCTTT. V usage is TRBV29-1 and J usage is TRBJ1-1; 10 bases are shared with TRBD1. Germline V gene data show CDR1 as SQVTM and CDR2 as ANQGSEA. The CDR3 covers 14 residues. Trimming took 5 bases from V and 1 from J; bases not matched to a gene: 4.

The chain has TRBV2 and TRBJ2-1; 12 bases match TRBD2. CDR3 length: 13 amino acids. CDR1 and CDR2 (germline): SNHLY, FYNNEI. With V trimmed by 7 bases and J by 7 bases, 2 bases remained unmatched. The CDR3, as DNA: TGTGCCAGCACCGGACTAGCGGGGAATGAGCAGTTCTTC. It codes for CASTGLAGNEQFF.

This clonotype turned up a few times. V and J are TRBV4-2 and TRBJ2-1, with D unresolved. The germline CDR1 and CDR2 sequences are LGHNA and YNFKEQ. The CDR3 is 15 amino acids. V gave up 0 bases and J gave up 2 bases, with 8 bases separating them. The CDR3 region has the DNA TGTGCCAGCAGCCAAGATAGGCCAGCCTACAATGAGCAGTTCTTC. This codes for CASSQDRPAYNEQFF.

This rearrangement joins TRBV20-1 to TRBJ1-2; D may be TRBD1 (6 bases). The germline V and J ends were trimmed by 3 bases and 8 bases, with 22 bases remaining between them. The CDR3 length is 15 residues. Germline CDR1 and CDR2: DFQATT and SNEGSKA (reference sequence). This CDR3 is CSASVNGAGAEGYTF. DNA of the CDR3: TGCAGTGCTAGTGTAAACGGCGCAGGGGCGGAGGGCTACACCTTC.

The genes are TRBV18 and TRBJ2-2; 9 nucleotides align to TRBD2. Germline CDR1 is KGHSH and CDR2 is LQKENI. This CDR3 contains 16 residues. J lost 4 bases, V lost 1 base, and 4 bases had no gene match. CDR3 nucleotide sequence: TGTGCCAGCTCACCACGCAGGACTAGCGTCACCGGGGAGCTGTTTTTT. Protein product: CASSPRRTSVTGELFF.

This clonotype has a handful of counts. The J gene is TRBJ2-5, the V gene TRBV6-5, with 10 bases that match TRBD2. Germline CDR1 MNHEY, CDR2 SVGAGI. J gave up 4 bases and V 2 bases, and 10 bases lay outside the gene matches. CDR3 length: 17 amino acids. This CDR3 reads CASSYGNLAGAAETQYF. The CDR3 DNA sequence: TGTGCCAGCAGTTACGGTAACCTAGCGGGGGCTGCAGAGACCCAGTACTTC.

The rearrangement joins TRBV29-1 to TRBJ2-1, with 8 nucleotides matching TRBD1. Germline V gene lookup returns CDR1 SQVTM and CDR2 ANQGSEA. The V segment lost 6 bases and the J segment 5 bases; nucleotides outside the gene matches: 9. The CDR3 sequence is 14 residues long. This CDR3 reads CSVIRDRLNNEQFF. The CDR3 DNA reads TGCAGCGTCATCCGGGACAGGCTAAACAATGAGCAGTTCTTC.

There are a few counts of this clonotype. The V call is TRBV2, the J call TRBJ1-2; 9 bases line up with TRBD1. Germline assignment: CDR1 SNHLY and CDR2 FYNNEI. Trimming took 6 bases from V and 3 from J; bases not matched to a gene: 5. The CDR3 loop spans 14 amino acids. Here the CDR3 DNA reads TGTGCCAGCAGGGACAGGGGAGTCTACTATGGCTACACCTTC. Amino acid sequence: CASRDRGVYYGYTF.

In its sample, this clonotype was seen a few times. The CDR3 region is CAWSTGTGSYEQYF. The CDR3, as DNA: TGTGCCTGGAGTACCGGGACAGGGTCCTACGAGCAGTACTTC. The rearrangement uses TRBV30 and TRBJ2-7; 9 bases line up with TRBD1. V was pared by 2 bases and J by 1 base, with 3 bases of the junction left unmatched. Germline loops: CDR1 GTSNPN, CDR2 SVGIG (reference sequence). The CDR3 spans 14 residues. The full variable domain, in which reference TRBV30 and TRBJ2-7 provide the parts outside the CDR3, is SQTIHQWPATLVQPVGSPLSLECTVEGTSNPNLYWYRQAAGRGLQLLFYSVGIGQISSEVPQNLSASRPQDRQFILSSKKLLLSDSGFYLCAWSTGTGSYEQYFGPGTRLTVT.

This sequence joins TRBV9 and TRBJ2-1, with 7 bases that match TRBD1. After removal of 3 bases from V and 5 bases from J, the junction contained 8 bases not matched to a gene. Germline values: CDR1 SGDLS, CDR2 YYNGEE. The CDR3 loop spans 15 amino acids. The CDR3 coding sequence is TGTGCCAGCAGCGGACAGGGCCCGAGGGACAATGAGCAGTTCTTC. Its translation: CASSGQGPRDNEQFF. Based on the CDR3 plus reference TRBV9 and TRBJ2-1, the full variable domain is DSGVTQTPKHLITATGQRVTLRCSPRSGDLSVYWYQQSLDQGLQFLIQYYNGEERAKGNILERFSAQQFPDLHSELNLSSLELGDSALYFCASSGQGPRDNEQFFGPGTRLTVL.

This clonotype was found a few times. This rearrangement joins TRBV3-1 to TRBJ2-5, with TRBD2 identical over 9 bases. The junction had 14 bases not matched to a gene; V was cut back by 1 base and J by 5 bases. CDR1 is LGHDT, CDR2 YNNKEL, per germline (reference sequence). The CDR3 has 18 amino acids. The CDR3 loop is CASSQGVTSGFPKETQYF. In DNA, the CDR3 is TGTGCCAGCAGCCAAGGTGTGACTAGCGGATTTCCGAAGGAGACCCAGTACTTC.